The 32 T cell receptor beta chains listed next were all sequenced from one sample in a study of beta chain features in type 1 diabetes. What these receptors recognize is not known. Study-level results: When Type 1 diabetes patients were examined, their TCRB CDR3s proved moderately but significantly shorter in all four CD4+ subsets.

cDNA synthesis used the whole RNA isolate, giving expressed TCRB sequences. Produced via immunoSEQ multiplex PCR; TCRdb's table is partial and in-frame only. The sample lists about 70,000 clones; about 48% were seen once. Sequencing was carried out using central memory CD4+ T cells from blood. Receptors originate from a man aged 30 to 45 with type 1 diabetes.

This clone was seen only a few times. The V call is TRBV30, the J call TRBJ2-5, with D tentatively TRBD1 (5 bases). This CDR3 is built from 11 residues. Germline-derived CDR1 and CDR2 are GTSNPN and SVGIG (reference sequence). V was clipped by 6 bases and J by 5 bases, with 10 bases between them. The CDR3, as DNA: TGTGCCTGCCAGGGTTTGGAGACCCAGTACTTC. As protein: CACQGLETQYF.

The chain has TRBV18 and TRBJ1-3, with D uncertain. Germline CDR1 is KGHSH and CDR2 is LQKENI. V was shortened by 6 bases and J by 0 bases, with 9 bases between the two germline ends. The CDR3 consists of 14 residues. CDR3 sequence: CASSPDNSGNTIYF. In nucleotides, the CDR3 is TGTGCCAGCTCGCCAGACAACTCTGGAAACACCATATATTTT.

The chain employs TRBV29-1 and TRBJ1-1; D unclear. The CDR3 length is 10 residues. CDR1 SQVTM and CDR2 ANQGSEA come from the germline V gene. V lost 7 bases and J 8 bases, leaving 11 bases between the germline ends. This CDR3 reads CSAGWEEAFF. CDR3 sequence (DNA): TGCAGCGCTGGGTGGGAGGAAGCTTTCTTT.

This clone was counted once. The genes are TRBV19 and TRBJ2-3; 13 nucleotides line up with TRBD2. J gave up 6 bases and V 6 bases, and 3 bases lay outside the gene matches. CDR1 is LNHDA, CDR2 SQIVND, per germline (reference sequence). The CDR3 runs 14 residues. The CDR3 DNA reads TGTGCCAGTAGGGGACTAGCGGGGTACGATACGCAGTATTTT. Translated: CASRGLAGYDTQYF.

This clone was counted only a few times. The rearrangement joins TRBV27 to TRBJ1-4; D is unclear. The germline CDR1 and CDR2 sequences are MNHEY and SMNVEV (reference sequence). V was clipped by 6 bases and J by 8 bases, with 7 bases between them. This CDR3 has 11 amino acids. The CDR3 nucleotides are TGTGCCAGCAGCCGAGGAGAAAAACTGTTTTTT. Residues: CASSRGEKLFF.

The chain couples TRBV11-2 to TRBJ2-7; D perhaps matches TRBD2 (7 bases). CDR3 length: 14 amino acids. CDR1 is SGHAT and CDR2 is FQNNGV in the germline V gene. V lost 3 bases and J 4 bases, leaving 13 bases between the germline ends. The CDR3 sequence is CASSLGGGGYEQYF. The CDR3 nucleotides read TGTGCCAGCAGCTTGGGGGGAGGGGGGTACGAGCAGTACTTC.

This clone is termed medium-sized. The rearrangement uses TRBV7-9 and TRBJ2-7, with 10 bases identical to TRBD2. The CDR3 has 14 residues. Germline loops: CDR1 SEHNR, CDR2 FQNEAQ (reference sequence). Trimming at V came to 5 bases and at J to 6 bases, leaving 7 bases not matched to a gene. The CDR3 nucleotides are TGTGCCAGCAGCGCTCTAGCGGGAGATGGCGAGCAGTACTTC. Residues: CASSALAGDGEQYF. Drawing the rest from reference TRBV7-9 and TRBJ2-7, the complete variable domain is DTGVSQNPRHKITKRGQNVTFRCDPISEHNRLYWYRQTLGQGPEFLTYFQNEAQLEKSRLLSDRFSAERPKGSFSTLEIQRTEQGDSAMYLCASSALAGDGEQYFGPGTRLTVT.

The chain employs TRBV5-6 and TRBJ2-4; no clear D gene. The germline V and J ends were trimmed by 1 base and 5 bases, with 4 bases remaining between them. CDR3 size: 12 residues. Germline loops: CDR1 SGHDT, CDR2 YYEEEE. The CDR3 DNA reads TGTGCCAGCAGCTTGACAGAAAACATTCAGTACTTC. It codes for CASSLTENIQYF.

This clone was observed a handful of times. This CDR3 is CASSSLAGAYNEQFF. CDR3 DNA: TGCGCCAGCAGCTCCCTAGCGGGAGCCTACAATGAGCAGTTCTTC. The chain recombines TRBV4-1 with TRBJ2-1; 10 nucleotides match TRBD2. The CDR3 covers 15 residues. Germline V gene data show CDR1 as MGHRA and CDR2 as YSYEKL. Losses at the gene ends were 5 bases for V and 2 bases for J; bases not matched to a gene: 3.

The chain has TRBV10-3 and TRBJ2-3; 7 nucleotides agree with TRBD2. V dropped 4 bases and J dropped 2; count of bases not matched to a gene: 6. The CDR3 loop spans 15 amino acids. In germline, CDR1 is ENHRY, CDR2 SYGVKD. The CDR3 protein is CAISVGGRDTDTQYF. In DNA form, the CDR3 reads TGTGCCATCAGTGTGGGAGGGAGGGACACAGATACGCAGTATTTT.

This sequence joins TRBV5-1 and TRBJ2-2, with D tentatively TRBD1 (5 bases). This CDR3 region has 16 residues. Trimming left V 0 bases short and J 7 bases short, with 16 bases between. Germline assignment: CDR1 SGHRS and CDR2 YFSETQ. The CDR3 sequence is CASSLDRGSLVGELFF. The CDR3 DNA follows: TGCGCCAGCAGCTTGGATAGGGGCTCTTTGGTCGGGGAGCTGTTTTTT.

This clone appeared a few times. The J gene is TRBJ2-7, the V gene TRBV5-6; D call uncertain. Germline loops: CDR1 SGHDT, CDR2 YYEEEE. The CDR3 runs 14 residues. The V and J ends lost 4 bases and 0 bases respectively, with 11 bases between them. The CDR3 DNA reads TGTGCCAGCAGCCGGCCTACGGGCTCCTACGAGCAGTACTTC. Its protein product is CASSRPTGSYEQYF.

The genes are TRBV11-2 and TRBJ1-1; the match to TRBD1 covers 9 bases. V lost 5 bases, J lost 4 bases, and 8 bases stayed unmatched. Per the germline V gene, CDR1 is SGHAT and CDR2 is FQNNGV. This CDR3 region has 15 residues. CDR3 amino acids: CASSTRTGAITEAFF. CDR3 DNA: TGTGCCAGCAGCACCCGGACAGGGGCCATCACTGAAGCTTTCTTT.

This clone was detected a few times. The chain combines TRBV4-1 with TRBJ2-3; 14 positions agree with TRBD2. This CDR3 contains 19 residues. Germline lookup yields CDR1 MGHRA and CDR2 YSYEKL. After removal of 0 bases from V and 2 bases from J, the junction contained 7 bases not matched to a gene. CDR3 amino acids: CASSQDPGLAGAHTDTQYF. The CDR3, as DNA: TGCGCCAGCAGCCAAGACCCGGGACTAGCGGGGGCCCACACAGATACGCAGTATTTT.

Only a few counts were recorded for this clone. CDR3 sequence: CAISDRSNTGELFF. As DNA, the CDR3 is TGTGCCATCAGTGACAGATCGAACACCGGGGAGCTGTTTTTT. This chain connects TRBV10-3 to TRBJ2-2; the D is unclear. V lost 3 bases to trimming and J lost 0 bases, with 5 bases between them. This CDR3 is 14 amino acids long. Germline lookup yields CDR1 ENHRY and CDR2 SYGVKD.

This clone turned up a few times. The chain carries TRBV6-6 and TRBJ2-2, with a weak D call TRBD2 (5 bases). The CDR3 covers 15 residues. Germline assignment: CDR1 MNHNY and CDR2 SVGAGI (reference sequence). The V and J ends lost 2 bases and 5 bases respectively, with 12 bases between them. The CDR3 reads CASSYRGTGTGELFF. The CDR3 DNA is TGTGCCAGCAGTTACAGAGGAACGGGGACCGGGGAGCTGTTTTTT.

The chain recombines TRBV7-8 with TRBJ2-1; 12 nucleotides match TRBD2. Looked up from germline, CDR1 is SGHVS and CDR2 is FQNEAQ. Trimming cost V 0 bases and J 9 bases; bases outside gene matches: 9. This CDR3 has 17 residues. CDR3 nucleotides: TGTGCCAGCAGCTTAGCGCTGCTAGCGGGAGGGAGTTTTGAGCAGTTCTTC. This codes for CASSLALLAGGSFEQFF.

This clone was found a few times. The genes are TRBV11-2 and TRBJ2-3, with TRBD2 matching over 10 bases. The junction had 8 bases not matched to a gene; V was cut back by 1 base and J by 4 bases. The CDR3 is 17 amino acids. Per germline, CDR1 SGHAT and CDR2 FQNNGV. The CDR3 here is CASSLGSAGGRADTQYF. The CDR3 DNA is TGTGCCAGCAGCTTAGGTTCAGCGGGAGGGAGGGCAGATACGCAGTATTTT.

This chain joins TRBV7-2 and TRBJ2-7, with 11 bases lining up with TRBD2. J lost 5 bases, V lost 3 bases, and 6 bases had no gene match. Germline V gene data show CDR1 as SGHTA and CDR2 as FQGNSA. This CDR3 has 15 amino acids. CDR3 sequence (DNA): TGTGCCAGCAGCTTTACTAGCGGGGGTGGCCACGAGCAGTACTTC. Translation gives CASSFTSGGGHEQYF.

This clone occurred a few times. The genes are TRBV5-1 and TRBJ2-3; perhaps TRBD2 as D (5 bases). Germline CDR1 is SGHRS and CDR2 is YFSETQ. Trimming removed 4 bases from V and 6 bases from J, with 9 bases in between. The CDR3 contains 12 residues. The DNA of the CDR3 is TGCGCCAGCAGCCCCCCGGGGGATACGCAGTATTTT. Translation: CASSPPGDTQYF.

V usage is TRBV5-4 and J usage is TRBJ2-2, with 9 bases matching TRBD2. There are 17 residues in the CDR3. Germline CDR1 SGHNT, CDR2 YYREEE (reference sequence). The ends lost 5 bases at V and 1 base at J; junction bases unmatched: 9. The CDR3 DNA sequence: TGTGCCAGCAGGGCTTCGGCGGGGGGGAGGAACACCGGGGAGCTGTTTTTT. Protein sequence: CASRASAGGRNTGELFF.

This clone was picked up a small number of times. CDR3 DNA: TGTGCCAGCAGTGAAGCTGGGAGGGGGAACACTGAAGCTTTCTTT. Protein product: CASSEAGRGNTEAFF. J is TRBJ1-1 and V is TRBV2; tentative D call: TRBD1 (5 bases). Trimming stripped 0 bases from V and 1 base from J, with 9 bases between. Looked up from germline, CDR1 is SNHLY and CDR2 is FYNNEI. CDR3 size: 15 residues.

The chain carries TRBV27 and TRBJ2-1, with 9 positions matching TRBD2. This CDR3 is 15 amino acids long. In germline, CDR1 is MNHEY, CDR2 SMNVEV (reference sequence). V dropped 7 bases and J dropped 7; count of bases not matched to a gene: 11. The CDR3 coding sequence is TGTGCCAGCACTACTGCGGGAGGGCCGAGGAATGAGCAGTTCTTC. Translated, it gives CASTTAGGPRNEQFF.

This clone was counted a few times. This sequence joins TRBV5-6 and TRBJ1-1; TRBD1 aligns across 10 bases. CDR3 size: 15 residues. The J segment lost 3 bases and the V segment lost 4 bases, leaving 6 bases of the junction unmatched. The germline gives CDR1 SGHDT, CDR2 YYEEEE. The CDR3 nucleotides are TGTGCCAGCAGCCCGGGGACAGGGGCGGACACTGAAGCTTTCTTT. It specifies CASSPGTGADTEAFF.

This clone was observed once. The V gene is TRBV6-6, the J gene TRBJ2-7; D remains unclear. Trimming pared 2 bases from V and 0 bases from J, leaving 11 bases between. Germline lookup yields CDR1 MNHNY and CDR2 SVGAGI (reference sequence). CDR3 length: 15 amino acids. This CDR3 is CASSYPWRSSYEQYF. CDR3 in DNA: TGTGCCAGCAGTTACCCTTGGCGGAGCTCCTACGAGCAGTACTTC.

This clone was detected a few times. This chain joins TRBV5-4 and TRBJ2-1, with D perhaps TRBD2 (6 bases). This CDR3 has 15 residues. From germline, CDR1 is SGHNT and CDR2 YYREEE (reference sequence). V lost 3 bases, J lost 4 bases, and 14 bases lay in between. As DNA, the CDR3 is TGTGCCAGCAGCTCGAGGGCTAGCGAGTACAATGAGCAGTTCTTC. This encodes CASSSRASEYNEQFF.

By share, this clone counts as medium-sized. The V gene is TRBV10-3, the J gene TRBJ2-3; tentatively, D is TRBD2 (6 bases). Germline assignment: CDR1 ENHRY and CDR2 SYGVKD. V lost 10 bases to trimming and J lost 4 bases, with 18 bases between them. The CDR3 extends over 14 amino acids. This chain's CDR3 is CASGASENPDTQYF. The DNA of the CDR3 is TGTGCCAGCGGGGCTAGCGAGAACCCAGATACGCAGTATTTT.

This clone was picked up a small number of times. CDR3 nucleotides: TGTGCCAGCGGGCGGACTAGCGGGAGCTGGCAGTTCTTC. Translating it yields CASGRTSGSWQFF. The rearrangement joins TRBV6-1 to TRBJ2-1; 13 nucleotides align to TRBD2. Germline V gene data show CDR1 as MNHNS and CDR2 as SASEGT. After removal of 8 bases from V and 12 bases from J, the junction contained 7 bases not matched to a gene. The CDR3 totals 13 residues.

There are a few counts of this clone. The genes are TRBV23-1 and TRBJ2-7; D is uncertain. TRBV23-1 belongs to the ORF category, with a function that is uncertain. The CDR3 contains 14 residues. Trimming pared 0 bases from V and 3 bases from J, leaving 9 bases between. The CDR3 protein is CASSQSPVFYEQYF. Here the CDR3 DNA reads TGCGCCAGCAGTCAATCGCCAGTTTTCTACGAGCAGTACTTC.

The genes are TRBV13 and TRBJ2-3, with TRBD2 identical over 9 bases. Looked up from germline, CDR1 is PRHDT and CDR2 is FYEKMQ (reference sequence). The V gene end was trimmed by 5 bases and the J gene end by 1 base; junction bases not matched to a gene: 4. The CDR3 covers 15 residues. The CDR3 protein is CASSIRTSGTDTQYF. As DNA, the CDR3 is TGTGCCAGCAGCATTCGGACTAGCGGCACAGATACGCAGTATTTT.

The chain is built from TRBV19 and TRBJ1-5; 8 nucleotides match TRBD1. The CDR3 spans 13 residues. V shed 6 bases, J shed 3 bases, and the junction held 1 base outside the gene matches. The V gene's germline CDR1 is LNHDA and CDR2 SQIVND (reference sequence). CDR3: CASRDRANQPQHF. CDR3 nucleotide sequence: TGTGCCAGTAGGGACAGGGCCAATCAGCCCCAGCATTTT.

This chain links TRBV9 with TRBJ1-2; D gene uncertain. V shed 4 bases and J shed 1 base, with 20 bases lying between them. The length of the CDR3 is 17 residues. CDR1 is SGDLS, CDR2 YYNGEE, per germline. The CDR3 DNA is TGTGCCAGCAGCTATGGCATCGCCTCAAGTATTAACTATGGCTACACCTTC. Its protein product is CASSYGIASSINYGYTF.